This is a list of T cell receptor beta chains from one sample in a study of vaccination effects on CD4 cells after COVID-19. For these receptors, no antigen is known. Data came from immunoSEQ multiplex PCR; TCRdb stores just in-frame clones and leaves some out. The sample includes tens of thousands of clones, 74% seen only once; the top ten take around 2.2%. Sequenced material: CD4+ T cells from PBMCs cultured without peptide, taken after COVID-19 vaccination. Receptors were obtained from a human donor who received a COVID-19 vaccine. The CDR3 runs from the conserved cysteine through the conserved F or W. D genes are given only for firm matches. A row's size may be missing; if present it is once, few, many or a size class.

J gene: TRBJ1-1
V gene: TRBV18
D gene: TRBD1
clone size: -
CDR3 DNA: TGTGCCAGCTCACCGTCACAGGGGGACACTGAAGCTTTCTTT
CDR3 protein: CASSPSQGDTEAFF

J gene: TRBJ2-1
V gene: TRBV24-1
D gene: -
clone size: -
CDR3 DNA: TGTGCCACCGCCGGGCCGGGTAACATCAATGAGCAGTTCTTC
CDR3 protein: CATAGPGNINEQFF

J gene: TRBJ1-4
V gene: TRBV2
D gene: -
clone size: -
CDR3 DNA: TGTGCCAGCAACACAGGGCCGGATGAAAAACTGTTTTTT
CDR3 protein: CASNTGPDEKLFF

J gene: TRBJ1-5
V gene: TRBV18
D gene: -
clone size: -
CDR3 DNA: TGTGCCAGCTCACCTCAGCGGCGGGACAATCAGCCCCAGCATTTT
CDR3 protein: CASSPQRRDNQPQHF

J gene: TRBJ1-2
V gene: TRBV6-1
D gene: -
clone size: -
CDR3 DNA: TGTGCCAGCAGTGAAGCAACGGCCGGGTACTATGGCTACACCTTC
CDR3 protein: CASSEATAGYYGYTF

J gene: TRBJ1-1
V gene: TRBV6-5
D gene: -
clone size: few
CDR3 DNA: TGTGCCAGCAGTTATAACAGGATACGGAACACTGAAGCTTTCTTT
CDR3 protein: CASSYNRIRNTEAFF

J gene: TRBJ2-3
V gene: TRBV5-1
D gene: -
clone size: -
CDR3 DNA: TGCGCCAGCAGCTCCATTAGCACAGATACGCAGTATTTT
CDR3 protein: CASSSISTDTQYF

J gene: TRBJ2-3
V gene: TRBV5-1
D gene: -
clone size: -
CDR3 DNA: TGCGCCAGCAGCGAGGGTCCTTCCCCAGATACGCAGTATTTT
CDR3 protein: CASSEGPSPDTQYF

J gene: TRBJ2-2
V gene: TRBV29-1
D gene: -
clone size: -
CDR3 DNA: TGCAGCGTAAGACCAGAATCGAACACCGGGGAGCTGTTTTTT
CDR3 protein: CSVRPESNTGELFF

J gene: TRBJ2-3
V gene: TRBV7-2
D gene: -
clone size: -
CDR3 DNA: TGTGCCAGCAGCTTAATAGGGGGACCCCCTTCAGCGGATACGCAGTATTTT
CDR3 protein: CASSLIGGPPSADTQYF

J gene: TRBJ2-2
V gene: TRBV30
D gene: -
clone size: -
CDR3 DNA: TGTGCCTGGAACGTATACTCCACCGGGGAGCTGTTTTTT
CDR3 protein: CAWNVYSTGELFF

J gene: TRBJ2-6
V gene: TRBV5-1
D gene: TRBD1
clone size: -
CDR3 DNA: TGCGCCAGCAGCTTACAGGGGACTGGGGCCAACGTCCTGACTTTC
CDR3 protein: CASSLQGTGANVLTF

J gene: TRBJ1-1
V gene: TRBV6-6
D gene: TRBD1
clone size: few
CDR3 DNA: TGTGCCAGCAGTCCGGGACAGGGATTGAACACTGAAGCTTTCTTT
CDR3 protein: CASSPGQGLNTEAFF